The next 11 T cell receptor beta chains were all read from a single sample in a study of T cells in Graves' hyperthyroidism and ophthalmopathy. The investigators amplified TCR beta CDR3 regions from RNA transcripts. With the HTBI primer set, the TCR CDR3 went through a first round of RT-PCR. A single record per CDR3 protein comes from TCRdb applying MiXCR to the multiplex PCR reads. The profile covers some 420,000 distinct CDR3 sequences, with 12% to 15% appearing a single time and 5.3% taken by the ten largest. Sample: blood. Receptor source: a woman younger than 35 with Graves' hyperthyroidism.

This clonotype was detected ten times or more. The J gene is TRBJ1-5, the V gene TRBV29-1; no definite D call. The CDR3 is made up of 14 amino acids. Looked up from germline, CDR1 is SQVTM and CDR2 is ANQGSEA. The V and J ends lost 6 bases and 0 bases respectively, with 12 bases between them. The CDR3 is CSVSVENSNQPQHF. In nucleotides, the CDR3 is TGCAGCGTCTCTGTCGAGAATAGCAATCAGCCCCAGCATTTT. The whole variable domain, remainder taken from reference TRBV29-1 and TRBJ1-5, is SAVISQKPSRDICQRGTSLTIQCQVDSQVTMMFWYRQQPGQSLTLIATANQGSEATYESGFVIDKFPISRPNLTFSTLTVSNMSPEDSSIYLCSVSVENSNQPQHFGDGTRLSIL.

This clonotype was counted ten times or more. The rearrangement links TRBV29-1 to TRBJ1-2; possibly TRBD1 for D (5 bases). The CDR3 covers 13 residues. Per the germline V gene, CDR1 is SQVTM and CDR2 is ANQGSEA. V gave up 5 bases and J gave up 7 bases, with 17 bases separating them. CDR3 in DNA: TGCAGCGTTACAGGACCGACCCTACGTGGCTACACCTTC. It yields the protein CSVTGPTLRGYTF. The whole variable domain, filled in from reference TRBV29-1 and TRBJ1-2, reads SAVISQKPSRDICQRGTSLTIQCQVDSQVTMMFWYRQQPGQSLTLIATANQGSEATYESGFVIDKFPISRPNLTFSTLTVSNMSPEDSSIYLCSVTGPTLRGYTFGSGTRLTVV.

Many counts were recorded for this clonotype. CDR3 nucleotide sequence: TGTGCCAGCAGCTTTGGCCAGGGGGCGGGCTACGAGCAGTACTTC. This sequence encodes CASSFGQGAGYEQYF. This chain connects TRBV7-8 to TRBJ2-7; 8 nucleotides align to TRBD1. Germline CDR1 is SGHVS and CDR2 is FQNEAQ. V lost 3 bases, J lost 3 bases, and 7 bases stayed unmatched. CDR3 length: 15 amino acids.

This clonotype occurred many times. The chain joins TRBV6-1 to TRBJ2-5; D is ambiguous. Trimming left V 5 bases short and J 0 bases short, with 10 bases between. From germline, CDR1 is MNHNS and CDR2 SASEGT. The CDR3 runs 14 residues. CDR3 sequence (DNA): TGTGCCAGCAGTTCTTGGCAGGACCAAGAGACCCAGTACTTC. It specifies CASSSWQDQETQYF.

Remarks on this clonotype: A much larger clone is a single base away; this may be a read error. J is TRBJ2-1 and V is TRBV11-2, with 7 positions matching TRBD2. CDR1 is SGHAT and CDR2 is FQNNGV in the germline V gene. The CDR3 is made up of 15 amino acids. The junction had 10 bases not matched to a gene; V was cut back by 7 bases and J by 4 bases. Here the CDR3 reads CASTSGGSGYNEQFF. In nucleotides, the CDR3 is TGTGCCAGCACGAGTGGCGGGAGTGGGTACAATGAGCAGTTCTTC.

This clonotype was counted many times. V gene TRBV28 combines with J gene TRBJ1-5; D is ambiguous. The germline gives CDR1 MDHEN, CDR2 SYDVKM. There are 16 residues in the CDR3. The V end lost 2 bases, the J end lost 6 bases, and 17 bases lay between the germline ends. CDR3: CASSLVGAVGLQPQHF. The CDR3 bases are TGTGCCAGCAGTTTAGTGGGCGCCGTTGGACTTCAGCCCCAGCATTTT.

This clonotype was detected many times. The V call is TRBV28, the J call TRBJ2-7, with D perhaps TRBD1 (5 bases). Per germline, CDR1 MDHEN and CDR2 SYDVKM. V dropped 5 bases and J dropped 3 bases, with 14 bases sitting between them. This CDR3 is 14 amino acids long. The CDR3 DNA reads as TGTGCCAGCAGTATAAAACAGGCCTACTACGAGCAGTACTTC. Protein: CASSIKQAYYEQYF.

This clonotype showed up just a few times. The rearrangement uses TRBV6-5 and TRBJ2-7; TRBD1 matches 9 bases. The CDR3 totals 15 residues. The germline gives CDR1 MNHEY, CDR2 SVGAGI. Trimming took 3 bases from V and 4 from J; bases not matched to a gene: 7. The CDR3 here is CASSYSGTGKYEQYF. The CDR3 DNA follows: TGTGCCAGCAGTTATTCCGGGACAGGGAAGTACGAGCAGTACTTC.

The chain recombines TRBV7-2 with TRBJ1-5; a weak D match, TRBD1 (5 bases). The V gene's germline CDR1 is SGHTA and CDR2 FQGNSA. V was cut by 0 bases and J by 2 bases, with 8 bases left in between. CDR3 size: 15 residues. The CDR3 here is CASSLAVGGNQPQHF. The CDR3 nucleotides are TGTGCCAGCAGCTTAGCGGTAGGGGGCAATCAGCCCCAGCATTTT.

The table lists this clonotype with a few counts. The V gene is TRBV30, the J gene TRBJ1-1; 12 nucleotides match TRBD1. V trimming: 4 bases; J trimming: 6 bases; junction bases outside the gene matches: 12. Germline V gene lookup returns CDR1 GTSNPN and CDR2 SVGIG (reference sequence). The CDR3 is made up of 16 amino acids. CDR3: CAWTRHKGQGASEAFF. The CDR3 DNA follows: TGTGCCTGGACACGACACAAGGGACAGGGGGCCTCTGAAGCTTTCTTT.

The genes are TRBV4-3 and TRBJ2-3; 10 bases are shared with TRBD2. Germline loops: CDR1 LGHNA, CDR2 YSLEER. After removal of 7 bases from V and 0 bases from J, the junction contained 10 bases not matched to a gene. This CDR3 has 17 amino acids. The CDR3 DNA is TGCGCCAGCAAAGCGGGAGGGCCTAAGGGAAGCACAGATACGCAGTATTTT. This sequence encodes CASKAGGPKGSTDTQYF.